The text below deals with one TCR beta chain. Its antigen is currently unknown. Germline and junction disagree at one end, which may indicate a read error. This sample was taken from a study of early T cells in non-severe SARS-CoV-2 infection. Background on the study: Sequencing used unsorted whole-blood bulk RNA, so chains lack pairing. Whole-study results and caveats: VDJdb matching skewed toward anti-spike CD8 responses, missing private and CD4 specificities.

One entry per CDR3 protein results from TCRdb running MiXCR on the 5' RACE reads. There are more than 65,000 distinct CDR3 sequences in the sample; roughly 13% occur only once, and 1.1% lies in the top ten. The TCR comes from an adult who was a healthcare worker with PCR-confirmed SARS-CoV-2 infection or an uninfected control (not recorded which). The sample taken for sequencing was whole blood.

The CDR3 loop reads CSANRENTGELFF. DNA for the CDR3: TGCAGTGCTAACAGGGAGAACACCGGGGAGCTTTTTTTT. This sequence joins TRBV20-1 and TRBJ2-2; perhaps TRBD1 as D (6 bases). The CDR3 is 13 residues long. CDR1 and CDR2 (germline): DFQATT, SNEGSKA (reference sequence).